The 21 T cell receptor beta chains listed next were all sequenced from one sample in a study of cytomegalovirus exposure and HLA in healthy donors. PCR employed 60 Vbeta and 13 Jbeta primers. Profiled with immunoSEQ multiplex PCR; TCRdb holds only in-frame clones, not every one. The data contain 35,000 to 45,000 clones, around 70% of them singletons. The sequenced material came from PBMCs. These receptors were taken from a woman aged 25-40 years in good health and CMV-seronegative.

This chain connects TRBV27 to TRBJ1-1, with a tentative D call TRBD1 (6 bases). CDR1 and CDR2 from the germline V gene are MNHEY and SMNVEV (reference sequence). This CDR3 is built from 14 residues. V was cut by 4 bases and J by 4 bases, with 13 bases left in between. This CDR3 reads CASSWGGQGTEAFF. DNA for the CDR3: TGTGCCAGCAGTTGGGGGGGGCAGGGCACTGAAGCTTTCTTT.

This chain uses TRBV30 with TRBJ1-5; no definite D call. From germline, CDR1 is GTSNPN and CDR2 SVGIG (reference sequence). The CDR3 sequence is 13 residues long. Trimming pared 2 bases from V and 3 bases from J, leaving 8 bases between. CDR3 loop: CAWSLGPNQPQHF. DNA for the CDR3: TGTGCCTGGAGTTTGGGCCCCAATCAGCCCCAGCATTTT.

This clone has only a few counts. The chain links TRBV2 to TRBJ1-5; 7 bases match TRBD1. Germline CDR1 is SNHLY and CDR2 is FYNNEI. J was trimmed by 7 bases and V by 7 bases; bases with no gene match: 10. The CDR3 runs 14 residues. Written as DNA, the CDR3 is TGTGCCAGCACCCAAGCAGGGGGGAACCAGCCCCAGCATTTT. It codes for CASTQAGGNQPQHF. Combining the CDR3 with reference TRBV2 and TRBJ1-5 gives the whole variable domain EPEVTQTPSHQVTQMGQEVILRCVPISNHLYFYWYRQILGQKVEFLVSFYNNEISEKSEIFDDQFSVERPDGSNFTLKIRSTKLEDSAMYFCASTQAGGNQPQHFGDGTRLSIL.

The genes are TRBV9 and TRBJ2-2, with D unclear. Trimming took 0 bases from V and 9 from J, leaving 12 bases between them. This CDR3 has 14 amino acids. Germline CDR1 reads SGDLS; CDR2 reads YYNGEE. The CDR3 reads CASSVDLELRELFF. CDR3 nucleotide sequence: TGTGCCAGCAGCGTAGATCTCGAACTACGGGAGCTGTTTTTT.

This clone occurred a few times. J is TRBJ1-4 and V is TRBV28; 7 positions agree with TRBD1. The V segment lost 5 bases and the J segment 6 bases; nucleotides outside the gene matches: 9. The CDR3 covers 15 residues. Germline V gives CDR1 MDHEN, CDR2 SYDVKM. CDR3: CASSPRQGADEKLFF. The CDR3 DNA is TGTGCCAGCAGTCCTCGACAGGGAGCAGATGAAAAACTGTTTTTT.

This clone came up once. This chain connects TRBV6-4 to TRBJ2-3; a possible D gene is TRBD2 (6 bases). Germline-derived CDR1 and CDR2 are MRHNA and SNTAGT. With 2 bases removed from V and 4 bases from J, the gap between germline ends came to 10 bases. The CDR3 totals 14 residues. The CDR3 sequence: CASSDLGGADTQYF. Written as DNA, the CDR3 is TGTGCCAGCAGTGACCTCGGGGGAGCAGATACGCAGTATTTT.

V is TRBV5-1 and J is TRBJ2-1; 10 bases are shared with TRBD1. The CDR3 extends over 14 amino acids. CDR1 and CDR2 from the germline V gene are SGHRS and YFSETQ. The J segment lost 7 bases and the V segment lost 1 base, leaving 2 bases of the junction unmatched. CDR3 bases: TGCGCCAGCAGCTTGTGGGGACAGGGGAATGAGCAGTTCTTC. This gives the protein CASSLWGQGNEQFF. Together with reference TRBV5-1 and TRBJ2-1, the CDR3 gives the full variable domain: KAGVTQTPRYLIKTRGQQVTLSCSPISGHRSVSWYQQTPGQGLQFLFEYFSETQRNKGNFPGRFSGRQFSNSRSEMNVSTLELGDSALYLCASSLWGQGNEQFFGPGTRLTVL.

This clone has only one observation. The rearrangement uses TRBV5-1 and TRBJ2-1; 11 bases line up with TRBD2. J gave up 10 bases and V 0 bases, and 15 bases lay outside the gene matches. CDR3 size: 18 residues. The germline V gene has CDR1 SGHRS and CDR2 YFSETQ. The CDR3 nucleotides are TGCGCCAGCAGCTTGGTCCCCCCGGGGCTAGCGGGGGGTCGGGAGCAGTTCTTC. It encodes CASSLVPPGLAGGREQFF.

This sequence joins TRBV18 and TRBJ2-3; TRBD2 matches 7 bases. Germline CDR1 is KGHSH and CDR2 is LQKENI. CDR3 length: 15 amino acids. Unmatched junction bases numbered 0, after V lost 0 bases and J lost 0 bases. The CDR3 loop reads CASSPPSGSTDTQYF. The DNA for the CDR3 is TGTGCCAGCTCACCACCTAGCGGGAGCACAGATACGCAGTATTTT.

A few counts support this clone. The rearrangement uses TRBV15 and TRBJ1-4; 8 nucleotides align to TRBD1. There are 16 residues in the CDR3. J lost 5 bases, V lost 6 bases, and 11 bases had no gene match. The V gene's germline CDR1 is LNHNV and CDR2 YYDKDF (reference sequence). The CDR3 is CATRETGARGNEKLFF. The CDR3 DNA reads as TGTGCCACCAGGGAGACAGGGGCCCGGGGAAATGAAAAACTGTTTTTT.

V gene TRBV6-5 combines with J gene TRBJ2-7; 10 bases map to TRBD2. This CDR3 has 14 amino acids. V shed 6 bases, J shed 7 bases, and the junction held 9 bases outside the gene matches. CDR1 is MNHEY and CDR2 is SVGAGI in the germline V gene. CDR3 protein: CASREAGGTREQYF. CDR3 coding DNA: TGTGCCAGCAGGGAAGCGGGAGGGACACGGGAGCAGTACTTC.

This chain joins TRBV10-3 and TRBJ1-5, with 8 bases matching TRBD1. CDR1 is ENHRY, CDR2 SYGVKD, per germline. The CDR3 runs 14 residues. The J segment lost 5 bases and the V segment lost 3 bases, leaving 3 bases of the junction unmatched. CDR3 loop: CAISEGTGYQPQHF. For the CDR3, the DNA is TGTGCCATCAGTGAAGGGACAGGTTATCAGCCCCAGCATTTT.

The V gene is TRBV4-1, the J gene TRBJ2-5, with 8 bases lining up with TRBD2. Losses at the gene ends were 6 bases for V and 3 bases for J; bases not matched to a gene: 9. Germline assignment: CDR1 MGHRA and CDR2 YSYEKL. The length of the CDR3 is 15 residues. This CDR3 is CASRQPGGLEETQYF. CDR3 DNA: TGCGCCAGCAGGCAACCGGGGGGGCTCGAAGAGACCCAGTACTTC.

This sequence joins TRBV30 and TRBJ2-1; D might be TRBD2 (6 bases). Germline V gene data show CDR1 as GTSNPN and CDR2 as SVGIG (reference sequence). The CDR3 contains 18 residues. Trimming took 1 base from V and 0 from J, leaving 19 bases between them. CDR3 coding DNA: TGTGCCTGGAGTGGGGGGGACGGGAGTTCAGGCTCCTACAATGAGCAGTTCTTC. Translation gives CAWSGGDGSSGSYNEQFF.

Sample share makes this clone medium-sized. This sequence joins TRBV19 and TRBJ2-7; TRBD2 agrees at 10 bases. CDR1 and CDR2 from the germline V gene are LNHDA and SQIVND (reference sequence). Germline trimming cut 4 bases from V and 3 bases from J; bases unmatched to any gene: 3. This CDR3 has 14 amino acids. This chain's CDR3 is CASSRSSGSYEQYF. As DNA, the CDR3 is TGTGCCAGTAGTAGGTCTAGCGGGAGCTACGAGCAGTACTTC. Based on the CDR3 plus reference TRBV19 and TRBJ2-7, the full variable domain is DGGITQSPKYLFRKEGQNVTLSCEQNLNHDAMYWYRQDPGQGLRLIYYSQIVNDFQKGDIAEGYSVSREKKESFPLTVTSAQKNPTAFYLCASSRSSGSYEQYFGPGTRLTVT.

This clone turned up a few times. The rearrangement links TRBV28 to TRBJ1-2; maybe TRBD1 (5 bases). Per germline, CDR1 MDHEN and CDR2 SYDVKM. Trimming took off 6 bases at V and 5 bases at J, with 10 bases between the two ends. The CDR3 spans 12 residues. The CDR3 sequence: CASRSGGYGYTF. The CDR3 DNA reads TGTGCCAGCAGAAGCGGGGGGTATGGCTACACCTTC.

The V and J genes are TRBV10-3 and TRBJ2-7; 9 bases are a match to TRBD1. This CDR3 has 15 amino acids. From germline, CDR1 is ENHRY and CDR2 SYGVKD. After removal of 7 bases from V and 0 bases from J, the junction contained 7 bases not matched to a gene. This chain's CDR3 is CAINPRTGDSYEQYF. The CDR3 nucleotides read TGTGCCATCAACCCGCGGACAGGGGACTCCTACGAGCAGTACTTC.

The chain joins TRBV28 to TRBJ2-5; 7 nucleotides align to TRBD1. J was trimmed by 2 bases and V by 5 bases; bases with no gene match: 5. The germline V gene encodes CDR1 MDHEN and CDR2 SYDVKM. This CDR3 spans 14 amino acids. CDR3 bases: TGTGCCAGCAGTAAGGGACAGTTTCAAGAGACCCAGTACTTC. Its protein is CASSKGQFQETQYF.

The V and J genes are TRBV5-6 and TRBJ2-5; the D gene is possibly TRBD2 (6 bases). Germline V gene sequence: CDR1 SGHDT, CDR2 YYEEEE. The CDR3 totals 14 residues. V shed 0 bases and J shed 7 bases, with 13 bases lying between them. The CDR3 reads CASSLGLGWVTQYF. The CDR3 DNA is TGTGCCAGCAGCTTGGGACTAGGGTGGGTGACCCAGTACTTC.

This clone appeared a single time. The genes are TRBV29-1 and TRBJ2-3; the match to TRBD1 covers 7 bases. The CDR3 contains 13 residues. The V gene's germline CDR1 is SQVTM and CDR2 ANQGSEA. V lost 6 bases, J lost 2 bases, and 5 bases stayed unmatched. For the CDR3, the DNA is TGCAGCGTCCCGGGACAGATCACAGATACGCAGTATTTT. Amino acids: CSVPGQITDTQYF.

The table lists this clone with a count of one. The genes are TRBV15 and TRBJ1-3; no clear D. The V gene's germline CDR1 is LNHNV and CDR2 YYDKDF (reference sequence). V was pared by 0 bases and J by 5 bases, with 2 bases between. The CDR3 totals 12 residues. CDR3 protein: CATSRDRNTIYF. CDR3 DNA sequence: TGTGCCACCAGCAGAGACAGAAACACCATATATTTT. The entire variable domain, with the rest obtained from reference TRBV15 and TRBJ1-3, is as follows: DAMVIQNPRYQVTQFGKPVTLSCSQTLNHNVMYWYQQKSSQAPKLLFHYYDKDFNNEADTPDNFQSRRPNTSFCFLDIRSPGLGDTAMYLCATSRDRNTIYFGEGSWLTVV.